Below, 11 T cell receptor beta chains from the same sample are listed, as sequenced in a study of blood T cell repertoires in COVID-19. Generated by immunoSEQ multiplex PCR, the TCRdb table keeps only in-frame clones and is missing some. The table lists under 150,000 clones, more than 80% of them singletons. The sequenced sample consisted of peripheral blood. The receptor set was obtained from a woman aged 40 to 55 with acute or convalescent COVID-19.

This clone has a handful of counts. The chain carries TRBV25-1 and TRBJ1-3, with D unclear. CDR1 is MGHDK and CDR2 is SYGVNS in the germline V gene. The ends were cut back, 11 bases at V and 1 base at J, with 6 bases in the middle. This CDR3 is built from 11 residues. In nucleotides, the CDR3 is TGTGCCTCTCTGTCTGGAAACACCATATATTTT. Its translation: CASLSGNTIYF.

The chain links TRBV5-8 to TRBJ1-4, with 7 bases lining up with TRBD1. Looked up from germline, CDR1 is SGHTS and CDR2 is YDEGEE. The CDR3 is made up of 14 amino acids. Trimming removed 4 bases from V and 4 bases from J; junction bases left unmatched: 4. The CDR3 loop is CASSRGQHNEKLFF. CDR3 nucleotides: TGTGCCAGCAGCCGGGGACAGCATAATGAAAAACTGTTTTTT.

The CDR3 region has the DNA TGTGCCAGCCGGACACGGGATTCACCCCTCCACTTT. This sequence encodes CASRTRDSPLHF. The rearrangement links TRBV2 to TRBJ1-6; the D gene is possibly TRBD1 (5 bases). V lost 8 bases and J lost 8, with 10 bases in between. Per the germline V gene, CDR1 is SNHLY and CDR2 is FYNNEI. This CDR3 comprises 12 residues.

The chain recombines TRBV25-1 with TRBJ1-2; 10 positions match TRBD1. The CDR3 length is 15 residues. Germline V gene data show CDR1 as MGHDK and CDR2 as SYGVNS. The trim removed 6 bases at V and 3 bases at J, leaving 7 bases unmatched. CDR3 DNA sequence: TGTGCCAGCAGGGACGACAGGGGGCGCGACTATGGCTACACCTTC. It is translated as CASRDDRGRDYGYTF.

The chain combines TRBV2 with TRBJ2-7; TRBD1 matches 9 bases. J gave up 3 bases and V 6 bases, and 6 bases lay outside the gene matches. The germline V gene encodes CDR1 SNHLY and CDR2 FYNNEI. The CDR3 length is 14 residues. CDR3 sequence: CASRAGTGLYEQYF. In DNA, the CDR3 is TGTGCCAGCAGGGCCGGGACAGGGCTCTACGAGCAGTACTTC.

The chain combines TRBV10-1 with TRBJ2-1, with D tentatively TRBD2 (6 bases). The CDR3 totals 18 residues. V dropped 0 bases and J dropped 1 base, with 16 bases sitting between them. CDR1 and CDR2 (germline): WNHNN, SYGVQD (reference sequence). The chain's CDR3 is CASSESGAGGVSYNEQFF. The CDR3 DNA reads as TGCGCCAGCAGTGAGTCAGGGGCTGGCGGGGTGTCCTACAATGAGCAGTTCTTC.

The gene calls are TRBV6-2 or TRBV6-3 and TRBJ1-1; D is possibly TRBD1 (6 bases). Germline V gene data show CDR1 as MNHEY and CDR2 as SVGEGT. Trimming stripped 7 bases from V and 0 bases from J, with 21 bases between. The CDR3 contains 17 residues. The CDR3 region is CASNPLGRGIMNTEAFF. The CDR3 nucleotides are TGTGCCAGCAACCCACTCGGTAGGGGGATCATGAACACTGAAGCTTTCTTT.

The chain carries TRBV7-2 and TRBJ1-1; D gene unclear. CDR3 length: 12 residues. Germline V lookup: CDR1 SGHTA, CDR2 FQGNSA. V was trimmed by 3 bases and J by 13 bases, leaving 15 bases between them. CDR3 DNA sequence: TGTGCCAGCAGCTTCGACATTCAGCCCCTTTTCTTT. As protein: CASSFDIQPLFF.

The V gene is TRBV18, the J gene TRBJ2-1, with D perhaps matching TRBD2 (7 bases). CDR3 length: 15 residues. The V end lost 2 bases, the J end lost 9 bases, and 17 bases lay between the germline ends. Looked up from germline, CDR1 is KGHSH and CDR2 is LQKENI. The CDR3 loop is CASSPTGGLISEQFF. CDR3 DNA: TGTGCCAGCTCACCAACGGGGGGCTTAATCAGTGAGCAGTTCTTC.

Only one count was recorded for this clone. The rearrangement joins TRBV10-3 to TRBJ2-7; possible D gene TRBD2, 6 bases. Between the trimmed V and J ends, which lost 4 bases and 3 bases, there was a span of 7 bases. The CDR3 loop spans 12 amino acids. Germline-derived CDR1 and CDR2 are ENHRY and SYGVKD. CDR3 sequence: CAISGRDYEQYF. The DNA for the CDR3 is TGTGCCATCAGTGGGAGGGACTACGAGCAGTACTTC.

This clone was found once. This chain joins TRBV6-6 and TRBJ1-4; 9 bases agree with TRBD1. From germline, CDR1 is MNHNY and CDR2 SVGAGI (reference sequence). V trimming: 5 bases; J trimming: 7 bases; junction bases outside the gene matches: 5. The CDR3 is 14 amino acids. CDR3: CASSVDRGGEKLFF. CDR3 sequence (DNA): TGTGCCAGCAGTGTGGACAGGGGCGGTGAAAAACTGTTTTTT.